This T cell receptor beta chain originates from a study of blood T cell repertoires in COVID-19. CDR1 and CDR2 from the germline V gene are SGHRS and YFSETQ. V lost 1 base to trimming and J lost 2 bases, with 3 bases between them. The CDR3 is 12 residues long. Original processing methods: For nucleated cells, counts were estimated from reference gene primer amplification. Assay used: immunoSEQ multiplex PCR; TCRdb lists only in-frame clones, some missing. The V and J calls and clone size come from that table; D and trimming were worked out from the DNA. This sample has approximately 270,000 clones, with 75% to 90% found just once. Ages ranged from about 18 to 89 years, with residence in more than 20 US areas.

The TCR sequence derives from a woman aged 30 to 39 with acute COVID-19. Sequencing was performed on PBMCs or T cells enriched from blood (not recorded which). The chain links TRBV5-1 to TRBJ1-2; D call uncertain. CDR3 nucleotide sequence: TGCGCCAGCAGCTTGAGCAACTATGGCTACACCTTC. The encoded protein is CASSLSNYGYTF.